Below, 16 T cell receptor beta chains from the same sample are listed, as sequenced in a study of PD-1 blockade in classical Hodgkin lymphoma. Each patient relapsed following autologous stem cell transplantation, and prior brentuximab vedotin exposure differed. Clones were read by immunoSEQ multiplex PCR, and TCRdb kept only the in-frame ones, dropping some. This table has roughly 140,000 clones, approximately 72% appearing once. Sequenced material: peripheral blood mononuclear cells (PBMCs), taken before the second cycle of nivolumab. Every receptor here comes from a human donor with classical Hodgkin lymphoma.

J is TRBJ1-1 and V is TRBV5-1, with unresolved D. The germline gives CDR1 SGHRS, CDR2 YFSETQ. With 6 bases removed from V and 4 bases from J, the gap between germline ends came to 13 bases. This CDR3 is 13 amino acids long. The CDR3 coding sequence is TGCGCCAGCAAGGAGTGGGATAGCACTGAAGCTTTCTTT. Its protein is CASKEWDSTEAFF.

CDR3 amino acids: CASSVGDQETQYF. The CDR3 region has the DNA TGTGCCAGCAGTGTCGGGGATCAAGAGACCCAGTACTTC. The chain couples TRBV2 to TRBJ2-5, with D possibly matching TRBD2 (5 bases). The CDR3 sequence is 13 residues long. V lost 4 bases and J 2 bases, leaving 8 bases between the germline ends. In germline, CDR1 is SNHLY, CDR2 FYNNEI. Combining the CDR3 with reference TRBV2 and TRBJ2-5 gives the whole variable domain EPEVTQTPSHQVTQMGQEVILRCVPISNHLYFYWYRQILGQKVEFLVSFYNNEISEKSEIFDDQFSVERPDGSNFTLKIRSTKLEDSAMYFCASSVGDQETQYFGPGTRLLVL.

The chain links TRBV4-1 to TRBJ2-4; 12 positions match TRBD2. V was clipped by 0 bases and J by 11 bases; unmatched bases: 5. The CDR3 length is 15 residues. Germline loops: CDR1 MGHRA, CDR2 YSYEKL. The CDR3 DNA reads TGCGCCAGCAGCCAAGAGACTAGCGGGAGAAGTTTTCAGTACTTC. Residues: CASSQETSGRSFQYF.

The V call is TRBV7-3, the J call TRBJ2-5; D is perhaps TRBD1 or TRBD2 (5 bases each). The CDR3 is 15 amino acids. V lost 5 bases and J lost 6, with 19 bases in between. Germline assignment: CDR1 SGHTA and CDR2 FQGTGA. The DNA for the CDR3 is TGTGCCAGCAGCCCGGGACCCTCGGGTCCAAAGACCCAGTACTTC. Its translation is CASSPGPSGPKTQYF.

The chain has TRBV5-1 and TRBJ1-2; 9 nucleotides agree with TRBD1. Per the germline V gene, CDR1 is SGHRS and CDR2 is YFSETQ. The CDR3 is 14 residues long. J was trimmed by 3 bases and V by 2 bases; bases with no gene match: 2. The CDR3 protein is CASSFTGGHYGYTF. CDR3 in DNA: TGCGCCAGCAGCTTCACAGGGGGCCACTATGGCTACACCTTC.

The CDR3 spells CASSGRATDTQYF. The CDR3 DNA is TGTGCCAGCAGCGGACGGGCGACAGATACGCAGTATTTT. The chain uses TRBV27 and TRBJ2-3; D is ambiguous. There are 13 residues in the CDR3. Germline lookup yields CDR1 MNHEY and CDR2 SMNVEV (reference sequence). V was pared by 6 bases and J by 3 bases, with 10 bases between.

This chain joins TRBV7-9 and TRBJ1-2; 11 bases map to TRBD1. Germline CDR1 and CDR2: SEHNR and FQNEAQ (reference sequence). With V trimmed by 2 bases and J by 8 bases, 7 bases remained unmatched. This CDR3 is built from 15 residues. CDR3 sequence reads: CASSLNGQGAQGYTF. CDR3 coding DNA: TGTGCCAGCAGCTTAAACGGACAGGGGGCACAGGGCTACACCTTC.

This clone came up a few times. As DNA, the CDR3 is TGTGCCAGCAGCCCGCTTACTTCTACCGGGGAGCTGTTTTTT. Translation: CASSPLTSTGELFF. The chain links TRBV5-5 to TRBJ2-2, with D hard to call. The CDR3 totals 14 residues. Trimming took 4 bases from V and 5 from J, leaving 12 bases between them. Germline CDR1 reads SGHKS; CDR2 reads YYEKEE (reference sequence).

The chain carries TRBV5-1 and TRBJ1-5; TRBD1 aligns across 10 bases. CDR3 length: 15 residues. Germline V gene lookup returns CDR1 SGHRS and CDR2 YFSETQ. The J segment lost 4 bases and the V segment lost 4 bases, leaving 5 bases of the junction unmatched. In nucleotides, the CDR3 is TGCGCCAGCAGCCCTGACAGGGGGCAGAATCAGCCCCAGCATTTT. Translation: CASSPDRGQNQPQHF.

The V gene is TRBV6-5, the J gene TRBJ2-7; 8 nucleotides agree with TRBD1. Germline lookup yields CDR1 MNHEY and CDR2 SVGAGI. Trimming took 2 bases from V and 2 from J; bases not matched to a gene: 5. The CDR3 is 15 amino acids. CDR3 sequence reads: CASSYPGQGTYEQYF. CDR3 nucleotides: TGTGCCAGCAGTTACCCCGGACAGGGAACCTACGAGCAGTACTTC.

The V gene is TRBV19, the J gene TRBJ2-6, with D perhaps assigned TRBD1 or TRBD2 (5 bases each). Deletions cut 10 bases from V and 1 base from J, with 8 bases between. Germline V gene data show CDR1 as LNHDA and CDR2 as SQIVND (reference sequence). This CDR3 spans 13 amino acids. The CDR3 here is CAIRESGANVLTF. DNA for the CDR3: TGTGCCATCAGGGAGTCTGGGGCCAACGTCCTGACTTTC.

The count of this clone is one. The rearrangement links TRBV6-6 to TRBJ2-2, with D maybe TRBD2 (5 bases). There are 15 residues in the CDR3. V dropped 5 bases and J dropped 6 bases, with 16 bases sitting between them. Germline CDR1 and CDR2: MNHNY and SVGAGI (reference sequence). The CDR3 loop is CASSARGGAAGELFF. The CDR3 region has the DNA TGTGCCAGCAGTGCCCGAGGAGGCGCCGCCGGGGAGCTGTTTTTT.

This clone was seen a single time. CDR3 in amino acids: CASSWDPSYEQYF. The CDR3 nucleotides read TGTGCCAGCAGTTGGGACCCAAGCTACGAGCAGTACTTC. The J gene is TRBJ2-7, the V gene TRBV6-1; D could derive from TRBD1 or TRBD2 (5 bases each). CDR1 MNHNS and CDR2 SASEGT come from the germline V gene. The length of the CDR3 is 13 residues. The V end was cut by 5 bases, the J end by 3 bases, with 11 bases between.

Note on this clone: At one end the junction does not follow the germline gene, possibly because of a read error. This chain connects TRBV7-6 to TRBJ1-3, with 8 bases identical to TRBD1. The V gene's germline CDR1 is SGHVS and CDR2 FNYEAQ. The CDR3 has 15 amino acids. The CDR3: CASSFGQGPGYTIYF. The CDR3 DNA reads as TGTGCCAGCAGCTTCGGACAGGGCCCTGGATACACCATATATTTT.

The chain recombines TRBV19 with TRBJ1-5; D gene ambiguous. Deletions cut 3 bases from V and 4 bases from J, with 13 bases between. This CDR3 is built from 15 residues. Germline CDR1 and CDR2: LNHDA and SQIVND (reference sequence). The CDR3 reads CASSILPVGNQPQHF. The CDR3 DNA is TGTGCCAGTAGTATCCTGCCGGTTGGGAATCAGCCCCAGCATTTT.

J is TRBJ2-2 and V is TRBV15; D is possibly TRBD2 (6 bases). CDR3 length equals 15 residues. Between the trimmed V and J ends, which lost 1 base and 5 bases, there was a span of 11 bases. Germline lookup yields CDR1 LNHNV and CDR2 YYDKDF (reference sequence). The CDR3 protein is CATSRVAGPTGELFF. DNA of the CDR3: TGTGCCACCAGCAGAGTTGCGGGGCCTACCGGGGAGCTGTTTTTT.